This T cell receptor beta chain was observed in a study of OX40 agonist ivuxolimab in advanced cancers. At the level of the study: The drug used for patients, ivuxolimab, was an agonistic anti-OX40 (CD134) antibody. Overall study results and limits: Certain nonresponders additionally had low normalized T-cell clonal expansion. Partial responders at 0.1-3.0 mg/kg showed near-lowest clonal expansion. In CD8+ T cells, expanded clones were on average more numerous than in CD4+.

The CDR3 has 11 amino acids. The germline V and J ends were trimmed by 7 bases and 9 bases, with 10 bases remaining between them. Germline values: CDR1 ENHRY, CDR2 SYGVKD. Using immunoSEQ multiplex PCR, the repertoire was profiled, and TCRdb retains in-frame clones only, with some absent. The sample holds 30,000 to 35,000 clones, 79% seen once. This clone was detected only a few times. What it binds is not known. The sample was CD4+ or CD8+ T cells sorted from blood, taken in a trial of the OX40 agonist ivuxolimab. This chain connects TRBV10-3 to TRBJ2-1; D possibly corresponds to TRBD2 (5 bases). The source is an adult with an advanced solid tumor such as melanoma, head and neck, liver or kidney cancer. The CDR3 region is CAIKGEGEQFF. DNA for the CDR3: TGTGCCATCAAGGGTGAGGGTGAGCAGTTCTTC.